This T cell receptor (beta chain) was sequenced for a study of CD8+ T cells in alopecia areata. As for treatment: oral pan-JAK inhibitor, 5-10 mg twice daily. RNA was extracted and reverse transcribed into cDNA as the sequencing template. Only in-frame clones appear in the TCRdb table, and some are missing; sequencing was by immunoSEQ multiplex PCR. The sample includes approximately 200,000 clones, 50% to 60% of them seen just once. CDR1 MNHEY and CDR2 SVGAGI come from the germline V gene. Trimming cost V 5 bases and J 3 bases; bases outside gene matches: 6. This CDR3 is built from 15 residues. Notes on the study in general: Shared TCR sequences were less clear between patients than in mice, possibly partly from HLA diversity. Under tofacitinib, fewer expanded CD8+ clones appeared among the top 100 scalp clones.

As regards this clone: The antigen remains undetermined.

The clonotype originates from a human donor with alopecia areata. The input for sequencing was CD4+ T cells sorted from blood, taken at week 4, from a patient treated with tofacitinib. The J gene is TRBJ1-5, the V gene TRBV6-5; 8 bases are a match to TRBD1. The CDR3 sequence: CASSLRQGPNQPQHF. CDR3 DNA: TGTGCCAGCAGTCTACGACAGGGGCCCAATCAGCCCCAGCATTTT.